This TCR beta chain was identified during a study of Graves' ophthalmopathy and Graves' hyperthyroidism. Study at large: Hyperthyroidism showing no ophthalmopathy within 18 months of follow-up was stable.

RNA transcripts were the source from which TCR beta CDR3 regions were amplified. RT-PCR in the first round used HTBI primers; a second-round multiplex PCR followed. Each CDR3 protein gets one entry after TCRdb re-called the multiplex PCR reads with MiXCR. The repertoire has 1 million to 1.3 million distinct CDR3 sequences, about two fifths of them found once; the top ten carry around 10%. This clonotype was observed a few times. Each hyperthyroidism patient was newly diagnosed, with under 2 months' duration, and aged 18 to 65. Other autoimmune diseases, uncontrolled infections, pregnancy or lactation excluded patients from enrollment. The specimen sequenced was peripheral blood or thyroid tissue (not recorded which). The source of this sequence is an adult man with Graves' hyperthyroidism.

CDR3 sequence reads: CASSTSLWAEAFF. The DNA for the CDR3 is TGTGCCAGCAGCACCAGCCTTTGGGCTGAAGCTTTCTTT. The chain combines TRBV7-2 with TRBJ1-1; D is ambiguous. The CDR3 is made up of 13 amino acids. Germline V CDR1 and CDR2: SGHTA, FQGNSA. Trimming cost V 5 bases and J 6 bases, with 13 bases left between them.